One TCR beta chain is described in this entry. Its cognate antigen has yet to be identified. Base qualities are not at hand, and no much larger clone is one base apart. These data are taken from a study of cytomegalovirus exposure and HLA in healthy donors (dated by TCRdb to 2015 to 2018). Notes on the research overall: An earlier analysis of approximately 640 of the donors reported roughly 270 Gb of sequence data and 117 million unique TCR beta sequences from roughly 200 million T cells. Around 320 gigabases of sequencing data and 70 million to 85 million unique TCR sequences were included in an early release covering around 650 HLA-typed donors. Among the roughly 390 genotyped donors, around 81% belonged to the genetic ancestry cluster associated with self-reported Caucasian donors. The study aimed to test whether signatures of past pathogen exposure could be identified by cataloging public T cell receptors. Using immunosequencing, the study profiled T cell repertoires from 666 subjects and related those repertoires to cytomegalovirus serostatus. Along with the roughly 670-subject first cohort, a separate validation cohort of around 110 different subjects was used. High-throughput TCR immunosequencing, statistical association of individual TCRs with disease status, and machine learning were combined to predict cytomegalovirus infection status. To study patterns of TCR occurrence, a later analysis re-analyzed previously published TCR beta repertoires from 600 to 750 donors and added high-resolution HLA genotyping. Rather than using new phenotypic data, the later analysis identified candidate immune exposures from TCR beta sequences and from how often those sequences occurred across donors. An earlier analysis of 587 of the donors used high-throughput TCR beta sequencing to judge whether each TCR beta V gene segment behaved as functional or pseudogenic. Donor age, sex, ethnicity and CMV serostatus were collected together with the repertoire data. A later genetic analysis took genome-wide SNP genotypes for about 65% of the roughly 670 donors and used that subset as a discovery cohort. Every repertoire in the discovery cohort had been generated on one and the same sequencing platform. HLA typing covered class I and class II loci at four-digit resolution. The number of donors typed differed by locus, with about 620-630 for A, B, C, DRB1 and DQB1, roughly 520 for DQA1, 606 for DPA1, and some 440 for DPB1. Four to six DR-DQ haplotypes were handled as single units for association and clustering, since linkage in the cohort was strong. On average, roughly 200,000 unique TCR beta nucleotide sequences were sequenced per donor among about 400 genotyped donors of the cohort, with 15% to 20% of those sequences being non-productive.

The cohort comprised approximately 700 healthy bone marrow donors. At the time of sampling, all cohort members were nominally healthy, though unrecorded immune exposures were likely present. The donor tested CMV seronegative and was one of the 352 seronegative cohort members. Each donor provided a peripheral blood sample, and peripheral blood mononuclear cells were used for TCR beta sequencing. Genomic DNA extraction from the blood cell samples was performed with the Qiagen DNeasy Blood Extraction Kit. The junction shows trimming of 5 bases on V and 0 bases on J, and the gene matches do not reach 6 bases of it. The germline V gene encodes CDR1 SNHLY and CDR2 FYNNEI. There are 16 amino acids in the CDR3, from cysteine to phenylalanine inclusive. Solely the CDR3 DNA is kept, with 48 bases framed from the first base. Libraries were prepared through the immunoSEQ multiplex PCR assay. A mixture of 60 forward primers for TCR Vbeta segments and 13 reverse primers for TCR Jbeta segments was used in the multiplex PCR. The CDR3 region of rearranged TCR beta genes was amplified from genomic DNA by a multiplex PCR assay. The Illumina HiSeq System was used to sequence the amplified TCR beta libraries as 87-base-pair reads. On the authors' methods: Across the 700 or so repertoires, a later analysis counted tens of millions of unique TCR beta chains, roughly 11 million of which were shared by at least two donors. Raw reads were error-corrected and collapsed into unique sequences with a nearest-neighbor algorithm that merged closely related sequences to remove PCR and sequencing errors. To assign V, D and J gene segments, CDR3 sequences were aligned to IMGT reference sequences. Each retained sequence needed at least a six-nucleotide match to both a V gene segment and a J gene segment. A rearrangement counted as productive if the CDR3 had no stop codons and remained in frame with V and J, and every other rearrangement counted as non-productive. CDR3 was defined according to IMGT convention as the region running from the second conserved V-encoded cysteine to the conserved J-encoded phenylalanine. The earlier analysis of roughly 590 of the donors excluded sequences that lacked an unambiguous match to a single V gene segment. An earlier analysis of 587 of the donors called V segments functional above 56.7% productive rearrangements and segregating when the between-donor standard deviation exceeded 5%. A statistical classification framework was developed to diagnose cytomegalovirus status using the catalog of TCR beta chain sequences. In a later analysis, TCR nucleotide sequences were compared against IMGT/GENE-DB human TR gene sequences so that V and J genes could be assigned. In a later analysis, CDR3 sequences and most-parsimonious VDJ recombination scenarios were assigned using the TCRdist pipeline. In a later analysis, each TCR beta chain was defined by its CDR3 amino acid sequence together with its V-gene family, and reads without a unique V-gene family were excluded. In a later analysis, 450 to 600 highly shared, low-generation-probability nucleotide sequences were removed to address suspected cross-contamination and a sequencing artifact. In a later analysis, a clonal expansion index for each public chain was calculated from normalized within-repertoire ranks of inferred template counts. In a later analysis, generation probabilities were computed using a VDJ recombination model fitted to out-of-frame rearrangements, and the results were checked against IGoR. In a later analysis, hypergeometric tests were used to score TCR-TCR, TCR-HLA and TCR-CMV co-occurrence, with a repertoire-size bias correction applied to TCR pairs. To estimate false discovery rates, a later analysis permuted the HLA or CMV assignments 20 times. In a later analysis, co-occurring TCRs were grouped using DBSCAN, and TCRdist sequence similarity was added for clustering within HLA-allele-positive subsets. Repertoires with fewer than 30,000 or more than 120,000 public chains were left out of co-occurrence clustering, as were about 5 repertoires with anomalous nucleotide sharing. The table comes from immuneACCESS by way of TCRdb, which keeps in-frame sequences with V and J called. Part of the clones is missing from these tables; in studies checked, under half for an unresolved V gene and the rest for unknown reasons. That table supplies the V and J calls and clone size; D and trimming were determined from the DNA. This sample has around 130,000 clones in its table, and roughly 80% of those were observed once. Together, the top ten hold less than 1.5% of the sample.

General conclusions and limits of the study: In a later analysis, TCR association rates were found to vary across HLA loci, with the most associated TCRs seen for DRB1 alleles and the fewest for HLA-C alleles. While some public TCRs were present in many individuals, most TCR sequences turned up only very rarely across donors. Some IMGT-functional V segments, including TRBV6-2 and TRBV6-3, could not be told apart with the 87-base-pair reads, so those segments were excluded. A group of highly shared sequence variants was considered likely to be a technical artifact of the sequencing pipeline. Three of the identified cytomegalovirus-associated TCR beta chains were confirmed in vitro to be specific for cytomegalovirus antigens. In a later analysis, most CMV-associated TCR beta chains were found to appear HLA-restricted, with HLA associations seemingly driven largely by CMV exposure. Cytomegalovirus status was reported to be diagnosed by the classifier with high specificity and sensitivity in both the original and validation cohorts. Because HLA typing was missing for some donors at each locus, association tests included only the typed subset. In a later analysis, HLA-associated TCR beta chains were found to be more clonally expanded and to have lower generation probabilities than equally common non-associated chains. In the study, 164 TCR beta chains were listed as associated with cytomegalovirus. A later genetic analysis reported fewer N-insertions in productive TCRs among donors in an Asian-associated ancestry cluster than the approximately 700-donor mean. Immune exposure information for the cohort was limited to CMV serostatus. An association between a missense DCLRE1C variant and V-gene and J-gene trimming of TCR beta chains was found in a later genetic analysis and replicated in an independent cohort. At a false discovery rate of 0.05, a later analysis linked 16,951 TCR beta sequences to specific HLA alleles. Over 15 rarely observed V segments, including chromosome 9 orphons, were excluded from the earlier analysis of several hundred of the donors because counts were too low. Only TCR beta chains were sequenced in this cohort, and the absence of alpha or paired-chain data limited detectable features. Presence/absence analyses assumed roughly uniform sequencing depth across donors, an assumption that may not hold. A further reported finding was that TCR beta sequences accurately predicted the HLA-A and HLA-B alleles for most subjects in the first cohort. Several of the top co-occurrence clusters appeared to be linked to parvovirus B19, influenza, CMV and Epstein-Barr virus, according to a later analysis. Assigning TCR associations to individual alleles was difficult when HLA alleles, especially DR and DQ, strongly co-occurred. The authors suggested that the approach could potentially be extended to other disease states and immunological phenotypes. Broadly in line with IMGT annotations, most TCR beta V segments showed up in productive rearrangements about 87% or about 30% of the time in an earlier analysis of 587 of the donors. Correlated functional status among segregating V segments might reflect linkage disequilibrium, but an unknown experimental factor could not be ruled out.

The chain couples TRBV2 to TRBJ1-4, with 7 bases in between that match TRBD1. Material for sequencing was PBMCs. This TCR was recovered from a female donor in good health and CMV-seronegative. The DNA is TGTGCCAGCAGTTACGACAGGGCGGCAACTAATGAAAAACTGTTTTTT. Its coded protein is CASSYDRAATNEKLFF.